This T cell receptor beta chain was recovered during a study of identical twins. This clonotype was counted a few times. TCRdb called the 5' RACE reads again in MiXCR, with one record for every CDR3 protein. The sample carries 1.5 million or so distinct CDR3 sequences, around 29% recorded once. This receptor was obtained from a newborn girl in good health. Sequencing was carried out using cord blood.

This chain's CDR3 is CASSLLGSGSTDTQYF. Written as DNA, the CDR3 is TGTGCCAGCAGTTTATTGGGTAGCGGTAGCACAGATACGCAGTATTTT. V usage is TRBV27 and J usage is TRBJ2-3; D is possibly TRBD2 (6 bases). Germline loops: CDR1 MNHEY, CDR2 SMNVEV (reference sequence). With 1 base removed from V and 0 bases from J, the gap between germline ends came to 11 bases. This CDR3 has 16 amino acids.